The 18 T cell receptor beta chains given below trace back to one sample, sequenced in a study of Ad26.COV2.S vaccination and SARS-CoV-2 variants. Documented treatment: approximately 18 received Ad26.COV2.S at low or high dose, single or two shots; five or six received placebo; per-sample allocation not given. It was on day 63 after the first vaccine or placebo injection that samples were taken. Repertoires were generated with immunoSEQ multiplex PCR, while TCRdb's copy carries only in-frame clones and drops some. The table includes 300,000 to 500,000 clones, about nine tenths detected once. The sample consisted of peripheral blood, taken in a trial of Ad26.COV2.S vaccine versus placebo. Every receptor here comes from a person between 18 and 65 years old who received the Ad26.COV2.S COVID-19 vaccine or a placebo.

The chain is built from TRBV27 and TRBJ1-1; D not certain. Trimming removed 2 bases from V and 6 bases from J, with 19 bases in between. Per germline, CDR1 MNHEY and CDR2 SMNVEV (reference sequence). This CDR3 region has 16 residues. In DNA, the CDR3 is TGTGCCAGCAGTTTACGTTTTGAGGGAAGTAGCTCTGAAGCTTTCTTT. Translation gives CASSLRFEGSSSEAFF.

The rearrangement joins TRBV16 to TRBJ2-5, with D perhaps TRBD2 (5 bases). The V end lost 0 bases, the J end lost 9 bases, and 14 bases lay between the germline ends. This CDR3 region has 14 residues. Germline V gene data show CDR1 as KGHSY and CDR2 as FQNENV. For the CDR3, the DNA is TGTGCCAGCAGCCAATCGTACGGGGATGCGGCCCAGTACTTC. Amino acids: CASSQSYGDAAQYF.

The chain combines TRBV5-1 with TRBJ2-7, with 8 bases aligning to TRBD2. From germline, CDR1 is SGHRS and CDR2 YFSETQ. This CDR3 comprises 16 residues. The J segment lost 5 bases and the V segment lost 0 bases, leaving 10 bases of the junction unmatched. CDR3 sequence reads: CASSLASGTSLHEQYF. Written as DNA, the CDR3 is TGCGCCAGCAGCTTGGCCTCCGGGACTAGTCTACACGAGCAGTACTTC.

This chain links TRBV9 with TRBJ2-5, with TRBD2 matching 7 bases. V lost 3 bases and J lost 2; bases outside the gene matches: 7. The CDR3 is made up of 15 amino acids. CDR1 SGDLS and CDR2 YYNGEE come from the germline V gene. CDR3 in amino acids: CASSASWGGQETQYF. In DNA form, the CDR3 reads TGTGCCAGCAGCGCGTCTTGGGGAGGGCAAGAGACCCAGTACTTC.

The chain has TRBV20-1 and TRBJ2-1; D is unresolved. The CDR3 spans 10 residues. The V end lost 4 bases, the J end lost 10 bases, and 8 bases lay between the germline ends. Germline values: CDR1 DFQATT, CDR2 SNEGSKA (reference sequence). The CDR3 loop is CSATIYEQFF. CDR3 nucleotides: TGCAGTGCTACTATATACGAGCAGTTCTTC.

This clone was seen only a few times. The chain joins TRBV10-3 to TRBJ2-7; 9 bases map to TRBD1. Germline CDR1 ENHRY, CDR2 SYGVKD. The CDR3 totals 15 residues. V dropped 1 base and J dropped 1; count of bases not matched to a gene: 2. The CDR3 DNA reads TGTGCCATCAGTGAGTACAGGGGGCAATCCTACGAGCAGTACTTC. Translated: CAISEYRGQSYEQYF.

A single count supports this clone. The rearrangement joins TRBV6-5 to TRBJ2-7, with a tentative D call TRBD1 (6 bases). V dropped 4 bases and J dropped 4 bases, with 11 bases sitting between them. Germline V gene lookup returns CDR1 MNHEY and CDR2 SVGAGI. The CDR3 has 13 amino acids. CDR3 region: CASSSTGDYEQYF. Here the CDR3 DNA reads TGTGCCAGCAGTTCGACAGGAGATTACGAGCAGTACTTC.

The genes are TRBV2 and TRBJ2-3, with D possibly TRBD2 on 5 matching bases. Germline-derived CDR1 and CDR2 are SNHLY and FYNNEI. V was cut by 0 bases and J by 4 bases, with 23 bases left in between. The CDR3 totals 19 residues. CDR3 sequence: CASSEALGGFVGGPDTQYF. CDR3 nucleotide sequence: TGTGCCAGCAGTGAAGCGCTTGGTGGGTTCGTAGGAGGACCAGATACGCAGTATTTT.

The rearrangement links TRBV6-2 or TRBV6-3 to TRBJ1-2; TRBD1 is a possible D gene (5 bases). This CDR3 region has 19 residues. CDR1 MNHEY and CDR2 SVGEGT come from the germline V gene. V gave up 2 bases and J gave up 8 bases, with 30 bases separating them. The CDR3 loop reads CASSYPHTTPVRGRRGYTF. The CDR3 bases are TGTGCCAGCAGTTACCCCCACACGACCCCCGTCCGGGGGAGGCGCGGCTACACCTTC.

The chain links TRBV6-5 to TRBJ2-1; D may be TRBD1 (5 bases). The length of the CDR3 is 16 residues. V lost 0 bases and J lost 0, with 9 bases in between. CDR1 is MNHEY, CDR2 SVGAGI, per germline. The CDR3 spells CASSYSGRSSYNEQFF. The CDR3 nucleotides are TGTGCCAGCAGTTACTCGGGGCGGAGCTCCTACAATGAGCAGTTCTTC.

The V gene is TRBV6-2 or TRBV6-3, the J gene TRBJ1-1, with D perhaps TRBD1 (5 bases). V was cut by 2 bases and J by 7 bases, with 11 bases left in between. The V gene's germline CDR1 is MNHEY and CDR2 SVGEGT. This CDR3 has 13 residues. In DNA form, the CDR3 reads TGTGCCAGCAGTTACGAGCAGGGAGGTGAAGCTTTCTTT. This sequence encodes CASSYEQGGEAFF.

The chain employs TRBV7-6 and TRBJ1-2; no definite D call. V lost 1 base and J 8 bases, leaving 14 bases between the germline ends. The CDR3 length is 14 residues. The germline V gene has CDR1 SGHVS and CDR2 FNYEAQ. The CDR3 region is CASSLELIMGGYTF. As DNA, the CDR3 is TGTGCCAGCAGCTTAGAACTCATTATGGGAGGCTACACCTTC.

The chain recombines TRBV27 with TRBJ1-5; 8 bases agree with TRBD1. After removal of 0 bases from V and 2 bases from J, the junction contained 6 bases not matched to a gene. This CDR3 is built from 17 residues. In germline, CDR1 is MNHEY, CDR2 SMNVEV (reference sequence). CDR3 nucleotides: TGTGCCAGCAGTTTATCGGCGCAGGGGGCAGGCAATCAGCCCCAGCATTTT. Translated: CASSLSAQGAGNQPQHF.

V usage is TRBV18 and J usage is TRBJ1-4, with D tentatively TRBD1 (5 bases). Germline-derived CDR1 and CDR2 are KGHSH and LQKENI. V was shortened by 4 bases and J by 3 bases, with 12 bases between the two germline ends. CDR3 length equals 15 residues. The CDR3 bases are TGTGCCAGCTCACACAGGTTGGGACCTAATGAAAAACTGTTTTTT. It is translated as CASSHRLGPNEKLFF. Supplemented by reference TRBV18 and TRBJ1-4, the full variable domain reads NAGVMQNPRHLVRRRGQEARLRCSPMKGHSHVYWYRQLPEEGLKFMVYLQKENIIDESGMPKERFSAEFPKEGPSILRIQQVVRGDSAAYFCASSHRLGPNEKLFFGSGTQLSVL.

The chain has TRBV3-1 (or the pseudogene TRBV3-2) and TRBJ2-7; 12 bases map to TRBD2. Germline trimming cut 0 bases from V and 0 bases from J; bases unmatched to any gene: 3. The CDR3 loop spans 17 amino acids. Germline V lookup: CDR1 LGHDT, CDR2 YNNKEL (reference sequence). The CDR3 sequence is CASSQELAGGPSYEQYF. CDR3 coding DNA: TGTGCCAGCAGCCAAGAACTAGCGGGGGGACCCTCCTACGAGCAGTACTTC.

This chain joins TRBV10-3 and TRBJ1-1; D ambiguous. CDR3 length: 16 residues. The germline gives CDR1 ENHRY, CDR2 SYGVKD. The ends were cut back, 4 bases at V and 1 base at J, with 16 bases in the middle. CDR3 DNA: TGTGCCATCAGTGCACAGCAAGCGAATTCGAACACTGAAGCTTTCTTT. The encoded protein is CAISAQQANSNTEAFF.

The chain links TRBV6-5 to TRBJ2-7; TRBD1 matches at 7 bases. V was pared by 6 bases and J by 5 bases, with 7 bases of the junction left unmatched. The CDR3 sequence is 13 residues long. In germline, CDR1 is MNHEY, CDR2 SVGAGI. The CDR3 DNA sequence: TGTGCCAGCAGGAAGACAGGGTCCAACGAGCAGTACTTC. This sequence encodes CASRKTGSNEQYF.

Here the CDR3 reads CASSQVNILNYGYTF. The CDR3 bases are TGCGCCAGCAGCCAAGTCAATATCCTTAACTATGGCTACACCTTC. This chain connects TRBV4-1 to TRBJ1-2; D call uncertain. The CDR3 has 15 residues. Trimming took off 1 base at V and 1 base at J, with 10 bases between the two ends. CDR1 and CDR2 from the germline V gene are MGHRA and YSYEKL.